One and the same sample provided the 31 T cell receptor beta chains below, sequenced in a study of T cells in Graves' hyperthyroidism and ophthalmopathy. Amplified TCR beta CDR3 regions came from RNA transcripts. RT-PCR in the first round (using the HTBI primer set) targeted the TCR CDR3. TCRdb processed the multiplex PCR reads anew with MiXCR; each CDR3 protein has one entry. The sample lists hundreds of thousands of distinct CDR3 sequences, roughly 14% seen once, with 11% to 15% in the top ten. Sequencing input: blood. These receptors originate from a woman between 18 and 30 years old with Graves' hyperthyroidism.

This chain connects TRBV25-1 to TRBJ2-1; 10 positions match TRBD1. The germline V gene has CDR1 MGHDK and CDR2 SYGVNS. The CDR3 runs to 16 residues. J gave up 4 bases and V 4 bases, and 7 bases lay outside the gene matches. The CDR3 region has the DNA TGTGCCAGCAGTGGACCCAGACAGGGGGCATACAATGAGCAGTTCTTC. Its translation: CASSGPRQGAYNEQFF.

This clonotype was seen ten or more times. V gene TRBV3-1 combines with J gene TRBJ2-5; TRBD1 matches 7 bases. The germline CDR1 and CDR2 sequences are LGHDT and YNNKEL (reference sequence). This CDR3 contains 14 residues. V was pared by 4 bases and J by 2 bases, with 4 bases of the junction left unmatched. CDR3 protein: CASSRTGQQETQYF. As DNA, the CDR3 is TGTGCCAGCAGCCGGACAGGCCAGCAAGAGACCCAGTACTTC.

The chain couples TRBV5-1 to TRBJ1-2; no firm D call. Germline CDR1 and CDR2: SGHRS and YFSETQ. The V end lost 0 bases, the J end lost 3 bases, and 9 bases lay between the germline ends. CDR3 length equals 14 residues. CDR3 sequence reads: CASSLAAVDYGYTF. In nucleotides, the CDR3 is TGCGCCAGCAGCTTGGCCGCGGTTGACTATGGCTACACCTTC.

The V gene is TRBV6-5, the J gene TRBJ1-5; no firm D call. Germline V gene sequence: CDR1 MNHEY, CDR2 SVGAGI. This CDR3 has 13 residues. Trimming cost V 2 bases and J 5 bases, with 7 bases left between them. CDR3 sequence (DNA): TGTGCCAGCAGTTACCGAGTGGATCAGCCCCAGCATTTT. It codes for CASSYRVDQPQHF.

This clonotype was counted at least ten times. This rearrangement joins TRBV7-6 to TRBJ2-3, with 12 bases matching TRBD2. Germline lookup yields CDR1 SGHVS and CDR2 FNYEAQ. With 5 bases clipped from V and 5 bases from J, the junction kept 8 bases outside the gene matches. The CDR3 spans 16 residues. CDR3 nucleotide sequence: TGTGCCAGCAGCGCGCGACTAGCGGGAGATTTAGATACGCAGTATTTT. It specifies CASSARLAGDLDTQYF.

This clonotype was found once. V gene TRBV6-1 combines with J gene TRBJ1-2, with 10 bases fitting TRBD1. Trimming cost V 6 bases and J 7 bases; bases outside gene matches: 11. Germline V gives CDR1 MNHNS, CDR2 SASEGT. The CDR3 contains 15 residues. DNA for the CDR3: TGTGCCAGCAGACAGGGACAGGGGACGGTGCCTGGCTACACCTTC. It codes for CASRQGQGTVPGYTF.

This clonotype showed up just once. This may be a read error, as it is one base from a much larger clone. V usage is TRBV11-2 and J usage is TRBJ1-3, with D uncertain. This CDR3 spans 14 amino acids. CDR1 SGHAT and CDR2 FQNNGV come from the germline V gene. CDR3 nucleotide sequence: TGTGCCAGCAGCCAGAAACACAGCGGAAACACCATATGTTTT. Translating gives CASSQKHSGNTICF.

V is TRBV19 and J is TRBJ2-3, with D possibly matching TRBD1 (6 bases). Deletions cut 1 base from V and 3 bases from J, with 14 bases between. There are 16 residues in the CDR3. Per the germline V gene, CDR1 is LNHDA and CDR2 is SQIVND (reference sequence). In DNA, the CDR3 is TGTGCCAGTAGTATAGGGCAGGGGATGTGGACAGATACGCAGTATTTT. Its protein is CASSIGQGMWTDTQYF.

This clonotype was recorded many times. This chain links TRBV27 with TRBJ1-1; D is undetermined. Deletions cut 5 bases from V and 5 bases from J, with 15 bases between. The CDR3 extends over 14 amino acids. The V gene's germline CDR1 is MNHEY and CDR2 SMNVEV (reference sequence). DNA for the CDR3: TGTGCCAGCAGTCCCGCCGCGAGCATAACTGAAGCTTTCTTT. It codes for CASSPAASITEAFF.

This clonotype was observed a handful of times. V is TRBV20-1 and J is TRBJ1-5, with 8 bases fitting TRBD1. V shed 5 bases, J shed 7 bases, and the junction held 10 bases outside the gene matches. Germline V gene lookup returns CDR1 DFQATT and CDR2 SNEGSKA (reference sequence). There are 14 residues in the CDR3. The CDR3 sequence: CSASRDRWTQPQHF. For the CDR3, the DNA is TGCAGTGCTTCAAGGGACAGGTGGACCCAGCCCCAGCATTTT.

The sample holds many counts of this clonotype. The chain combines TRBV6-6 with TRBJ2-5, with a weak D call TRBD1 (5 bases). The germline CDR1 and CDR2 sequences are MNHNY and SVGAGI (reference sequence). The CDR3 extends over 13 amino acids. The V end lost 0 bases, the J end lost 5 bases, and 7 bases lay between the germline ends. CDR3 amino acids: CASSYSGVETQYF. Written as DNA, the CDR3 is TGTGCCAGCAGTTACTCAGGGGTGGAGACCCAGTACTTC.

This clonotype has ten or more counts. The chain carries TRBV11-1 and TRBJ2-7; 9 bases map to TRBD1. The trim removed 4 bases at V and 6 bases at J, leaving 7 bases unmatched. CDR1 and CDR2 from the germline V gene are SGHAT and FQDESV (reference sequence). The CDR3 has 14 amino acids. The CDR3 DNA sequence: TGTGCCAGCAGCTCCTGGGACAGGGTTGCCGAGCAGTACTTC. As protein: CASSSWDRVAEQYF.

The gene calls are TRBV3-1 and TRBJ2-1; TRBD1 or TRBD2 may be the D gene (6 bases each). This CDR3 is 17 amino acids long. V was pared by 3 bases and J by 6 bases, with 21 bases between. Germline V gene data show CDR1 as LGHDT and CDR2 as YNNKEL (reference sequence). CDR3 sequence reads: CASSQMGGVGTANEQFF. The CDR3 DNA reads as TGTGCCAGCAGCCAGATGGGGGGCGTCGGGACCGCCAATGAGCAGTTCTTC.

V is TRBV7-9 and J is TRBJ2-2, with 9 nucleotides matching TRBD1. The trim removed 4 bases at V and 4 bases at J, leaving 4 bases unmatched. This CDR3 has 15 amino acids. Germline V gene sequence: CDR1 SEHNR, CDR2 FQNEAQ (reference sequence). In DNA, the CDR3 is TGTGCCAGCAGCTGGGACAGGGCGGGCACCGGGGAGCTGTTTTTT. Translating it yields CASSWDRAGTGELFF.

The V and J genes are TRBV6-6 and TRBJ2-7; D may correspond to TRBD1 or TRBD2 (5 bases each). The CDR3 has 16 residues. The germline CDR1 and CDR2 sequences are MNHNY and SVGAGI (reference sequence). Trimming left V 2 bases short and J 6 bases short, with 20 bases between. The CDR3 sequence is CASSYGGEGLLGEQYF. The CDR3 coding sequence is TGTGCCAGCAGTTACGGCGGAGAGGGGTTACTAGGCGAGCAGTACTTC.

This clonotype was seen at least ten times. The chain recombines TRBV3-1 with TRBJ2-7; TRBD1 matches at 8 bases. Germline CDR1 LGHDT, CDR2 YNNKEL (reference sequence). The trim removed 4 bases at V and 3 bases at J, leaving 8 bases unmatched. CDR3 length equals 15 residues. Written as DNA, the CDR3 is TGTGCCAGCAGCCTGGGTCGGACAGGGATCTACGAGCAGTACTTC. The encoded protein is CASSLGRTGIYEQYF.

The table lists this clonotype with a few counts. The V call is TRBV7-9, the J call TRBJ1-4; 9 bases are shared with TRBD1. V lost 6 bases, J lost 9 bases, and 11 bases stayed unmatched. Germline V gene lookup returns CDR1 SEHNR and CDR2 FQNEAQ (reference sequence). This CDR3 spans 15 amino acids. The CDR3 sequence: CASSSPTGGDKKLFF. In DNA, the CDR3 is TGTGCCAGCAGTTCCCCGACAGGGGGGGATAAAAAACTGTTTTTT.

This clonotype was detected ten times or more. V and J are TRBV11-2 and TRBJ2-1; perhaps TRBD2 as D (5 bases). The V and J ends lost 5 bases and 0 bases respectively, with 17 bases between them. The CDR3 extends over 17 amino acids. Looked up from germline, CDR1 is SGHAT and CDR2 is FQNNGV. Written as DNA, the CDR3 is TGTGCCAGCAGCCTATGGACCCGCGGAGGCTCCTACAATGAGCAGTTCTTC. Encoded protein: CASSLWTRGGSYNEQFF.

This clonotype occurred many times. The chain couples TRBV12-3 or TRBV12-4 to TRBJ1-2; TRBD1 is a possible D gene (5 bases). The CDR3 spans 13 residues. Trimming removed 5 bases from V and 4 bases from J, with 11 bases in between. This CDR3 is CASSAGLFYGYTF. The CDR3, as DNA: TGTGCCAGCAGTGCGGGACTGTTCTATGGCTACACCTTC.

This clonotype was seen ten or more times. The rearrangement uses TRBV12-3 or TRBV12-4 and TRBJ1-1, with a tentative D call TRBD1 (6 bases). The CDR3 is made up of 14 amino acids. V was trimmed by 7 bases and J by 3 bases, leaving 15 bases between them. This CDR3 reads CASKGGGSDTEAFF. In nucleotides, the CDR3 is TGTGCCAGCAAGGGGGGGGGCTCGGACACTGAAGCTTTCTTT.

This clonotype was seen many times. The chain links TRBV3-1 to TRBJ1-1; no clear D gene. The V gene's germline CDR1 is LGHDT and CDR2 YNNKEL (reference sequence). V lost 7 bases, J lost 1 base, and 19 bases lay in between. CDR3 length equals 16 residues. CDR3 DNA: TGTGCCAGCATGAGTTCAGTTCGCAGGTGGAACACTGAAGCTTTCTTT. It translates to CASMSSVRRWNTEAFF.

A few counts support this clonotype. The V gene is TRBV3-1, the J gene TRBJ2-2, with 9 bases fitting TRBD2. The length of the CDR3 is 16 residues. Trimming at V came to 2 bases and at J to 4 bases, leaving 5 bases not matched to a gene. The V gene's germline CDR1 is LGHDT and CDR2 YNNKEL (reference sequence). This CDR3 is CASSQKAGGSTGELFF. Written as DNA, the CDR3 is TGTGCCAGCAGCCAAAAAGCGGGAGGCAGCACCGGGGAGCTGTTTTTT. Filled out from reference TRBV3-1 and TRBJ2-2, the complete variable domain reads DTAVSQTPKYLVTQMGNDKSIKCEQNLGHDTMYWYKQDSKKFLKIMFSYNNKELIINETVPNRFSPKSPDKAHLNLHINSLELGDSAVYFCASSQKAGGSTGELFFGEGSRLTVL.

This clonotype was seen many times. The chain recombines TRBV13 with TRBJ2-7; D assignment may be TRBD1 or TRBD2 (5 bases each). Germline V gene data show CDR1 as PRHDT and CDR2 as FYEKMQ (reference sequence). The V end was cut by 4 bases, the J end by 2 bases, with 15 bases between. CDR3 length: 15 residues. CDR3 sequence (DNA): TGTGCCAGCAGCTCCATAGCGAGGGGAACCTACGAGCAGTACTTC. The encoded protein is CASSSIARGTYEQYF.

Many counts were recorded for this clonotype. The V and J genes are TRBV20-1 and TRBJ2-5; D might be TRBD2 (5 bases). The V end was cut by 3 bases, the J end by 5 bases, with 16 bases between. This CDR3 comprises 14 residues. Germline V CDR1 and CDR2: DFQATT, SNEGSKA (reference sequence). CDR3 bases: TGCAGTGCTAGGTCCCCAGGCCGAGGGGAGACCCAGTACTTC. It codes for CSARSPGRGETQYF.

This clonotype was seen many times. The chain is built from TRBV27 and TRBJ2-7, with D uncertain. CDR3 length: 13 residues. Germline-derived CDR1 and CDR2 are MNHEY and SMNVEV (reference sequence). V lost 1 base to trimming and J lost 2 bases, with 6 bases between them. CDR3 loop: CASSLYQTYEQYF. In DNA, the CDR3 is TGTGCCAGCAGTTTATACCAGACCTACGAGCAGTACTTC.

For this clonotype: The junction and the germline gene differ at one end; a read error may be behind it. The chain uses TRBV4-1 and TRBJ1-4, with a possible D match to TRBD1 (5 bases). Germline assignment: CDR1 MGHRA and CDR2 YSYEKL. CDR3 length: 17 amino acids. The CDR3 protein is CASSQGLRGSPRRKPFF. DNA for the CDR3: TGCGCCAGCAGCCAAGGGCTCCGGGGGTCGCCAAGAAGAAAACCGTTTTTT.

A few counts support this clonotype. The V and J genes are TRBV20-1 and TRBJ2-2, with D tentatively TRBD2 (5 bases). V lost 6 bases to trimming and J lost 5 bases, with 22 bases between them. The CDR3 totals 16 residues. Germline-derived CDR1 and CDR2 are DFQATT and SNEGSKA (reference sequence). CDR3 amino acids: CSAQDRVLGDTGELFF. The CDR3 bases are TGCAGTGCCCAAGATAGGGTGCTCGGGGATACCGGGGAGCTGTTTTTT.

A word on this clonotype: The conserved final phenylalanine or tryptophan is absent from the CDR3, which likely points to a read error. This chain connects TRBV5-1 to TRBJ2-1; 8 nucleotides match TRBD1. CDR3 size: 13 residues. V was clipped by 4 bases and J by 6 bases; unmatched bases: 3. Germline lookup yields CDR1 SGHRS and CDR2 YFSETQ. CDR3 residues: CASSPGTGNEQFC. The CDR3 region has the DNA TGCGCCAGCAGCCCCGGGACAGGCAATGAGCAGTTCTGC.

This clonotype was recorded at least ten times. In nucleotides, the CDR3 is TGTGCCAGCAGTCGACAGTCGGGATCACCCCTCCACTTT. This sequence encodes CASSRQSGSPLHF. The chain employs TRBV6-1 and TRBJ1-6; the D gene is possibly TRBD1 (5 bases). Germline CDR1 and CDR2: MNHNS and SASEGT. Trimming removed 5 bases from V and 10 bases from J, with 12 bases in between. This CDR3 region has 13 residues.

At least ten counts were recorded for this clonotype. CDR3 protein: CASSADRISGNTIYF. The CDR3 nucleotides read TGTGCCAGCAGCGCGGACAGGATCTCTGGAAACACCATATATTTT. The chain joins TRBV6-1 to TRBJ1-3; 7 bases agree with TRBD1. The CDR3 contains 15 residues. Germline loops: CDR1 MNHNS, CDR2 SASEGT. Germline trimming cut 6 bases from V and 0 bases from J; bases unmatched to any gene: 5.

As for this clonotype: A much bigger clone sits one base away, suggesting this may be a read error. V and J are TRBV29-1 and TRBJ2-3; 7 bases are shared with TRBD2. V was clipped by 4 bases and J by 6 bases; unmatched bases: 7. CDR1 SQVTM and CDR2 ANQGSEA come from the germline V gene. The CDR3 consists of 13 residues. The CDR3 spells CSVGPSGKDTQYF. The CDR3 nucleotides read TGCAGCGTTGGTCCGAGCGGGAAGGATACGCAGTATTTT.